These 19 T cell receptor beta chains share one sample of origin, sequenced in a study of blood T cells in healthy people across ages. A J-beta primer mix and a sample-barcoded 5' primer were used in a second PCR of roughly 6 to 11 cycles. TCRdb re-analysed the 5' RACE reads in MiXCR, keeping a single row per CDR3 protein. This table has around 500,000 distinct CDR3 sequences, about 28% appearing once. This sample was also put to use in a study of T cells of mothers and their children.

The sample consisted of blood. The receptors originated from a boy between 2 and 10 years old in good health.

This clonotype was seen many times. This sequence joins TRBV18 and TRBJ2-1; D is possibly TRBD1 (6 bases). With 2 bases removed from V and 4 bases from J, the gap between germline ends came to 9 bases. The CDR3 contains 14 residues. Germline lookup yields CDR1 KGHSH and CDR2 LQKENI. This chain's CDR3 is CASSPTDRYNEQFF. In DNA, the CDR3 is TGTGCCAGCTCACCAACGGACAGATACAATGAGCAGTTCTTC. Drawing the rest from reference TRBV18 and TRBJ2-1, the complete variable domain is NAGVMQNPRHLVRRRGQEARLRCSPMKGHSHVYWYRQLPEEGLKFMVYLQKENIIDESGMPKERFSAEFPKEGPSILRIQQVVRGDSAAYFCASSPTDRYNEQFFGPGTRLTVL.

This clonotype came up a few times. The chain uses TRBV4-1 and TRBJ1-2, with 7 positions matching TRBD1. Losses at the gene ends were 1 base for V and 3 bases for J; bases not matched to a gene: 20. The CDR3 runs to 20 residues. Germline V gene lookup returns CDR1 MGHRA and CDR2 YSYEKL. DNA of the CDR3: TGCGCCAGCAGCCAAGGTAGAATCTTGGAGAAGGGGGCGAGGTACTATGGCTACACCTTC. Amino acids: CASSQGRILEKGARYYGYTF.

In this sample, this clonotype turned up many times. The rearrangement joins TRBV20-1 to TRBJ2-3, with TRBD1 matching 9 bases. This CDR3 has 12 amino acids. V lost 5 bases, J lost 7 bases, and 4 bases stayed unmatched. From germline, CDR1 is DFQATT and CDR2 SNEGSKA (reference sequence). The CDR3 DNA sequence: TGCAGTGCTGGACAGGGGCCGTATACGCAGTATTTT. Translating gives CSAGQGPYTQYF.

This clonotype was counted between two and nine times. This rearrangement joins TRBV7-9 to TRBJ2-5, with TRBD2 matching 9 bases. The CDR3 contains 13 residues. J was trimmed by 13 bases and V by 0 bases; bases with no gene match: 6. Germline V gene sequence: CDR1 SEHNR, CDR2 FQNEAQ (reference sequence). The CDR3 is CASSLARSGSTYF. The CDR3 bases are TGTGCCAGCAGCTTAGCCCGTAGCGGGAGCACGTACTTC.

This clonotype showed up just a few times. This chain connects TRBV3-1 to TRBJ2-4; D gene unclear. The CDR3 extends over 15 amino acids. The ends were cut back, 1 base at V and 5 bases at J, with 12 bases in the middle. Per germline, CDR1 LGHDT and CDR2 YNNKEL (reference sequence). The CDR3 loop reads CASSQATHRENIQYF. The CDR3 nucleotides are TGTGCCAGCAGCCAAGCTACCCACCGGGAAAACATTCAGTACTTC. Full variable domain (remainder filled in from reference TRBV3-1 and TRBJ2-4): DTAVSQTPKYLVTQMGNDKSIKCEQNLGHDTMYWYKQDSKKFLKIMFSYNNKELIINETVPNRFSPKSPDKAHLNLHINSLELGDSAVYFCASSQATHRENIQYFGAGTRLSVL.

This clonotype appeared many times. Compared with germline, one end of the junction differs, possibly owing to a read error. This sequence joins TRBV6-6 and TRBJ2-7, with a possible D match to TRBD2 (6 bases). The CDR3 runs to 13 residues. Germline V CDR1 and CDR2: MNHNY, SVGAGI (reference sequence). CDR3 protein: CASSNSGVYEQYF. DNA of the CDR3: TGTGCCAGCAGTAACTCGGGGGTTTACGAGCAGTACTTC.

The chain combines TRBV7-9 with TRBJ1-2; no clear D. Deletions cut 1 base from V and 5 bases from J, with 11 bases between. This CDR3 is 14 amino acids long. Germline values: CDR1 SEHNR, CDR2 FQNEAQ (reference sequence). The CDR3 protein is CASSLGSERYGYTF. As DNA, the CDR3 is TGTGCCAGCAGCTTAGGGTCCGAGAGATATGGCTACACCTTC.

This clonotype was counted at least ten times. This CDR3 reads CASSSGLAGAANQETQYF. The CDR3 nucleotides are TGTGCCAGCAGCTCCGGACTAGCGGGGGCGGCCAATCAAGAGACCCAGTACTTC. The chain combines TRBV5-4 with TRBJ2-5, with 13 bases that match TRBD2. CDR3 length equals 18 residues. Germline CDR1 is SGHNT and CDR2 is YYREEE (reference sequence). V gave up 3 bases and J gave up 2 bases; unmatched junction bases: 10.

V is TRBV11-2 and J is TRBJ2-7, with 8 positions matching TRBD2. J lost 6 bases, V lost 5 bases, and 12 bases had no gene match. Germline values: CDR1 SGHAT, CDR2 FQNNGV. The CDR3 is 15 amino acids. CDR3 loop: CASSRSLAGKGEQYF. CDR3 coding DNA: TGTGCCAGCAGCCGGAGTTTAGCGGGAAAGGGCGAGCAGTACTTC.

This clonotype was recorded a few times. This chain connects TRBV29-1 to TRBJ2-4, with TRBD2 matching 7 bases. CDR1 and CDR2 (germline): SQVTM, ANQGSEA. V dropped 6 bases and J dropped 4; count of bases not matched to a gene: 21. This CDR3 has 18 residues. CDR3 bases: TGCAGCGTGAGGCCCGCCCCTTCGTCGGGAGGACCTAAAAACATTCAGTACTTC. It codes for CSVRPAPSSGGPKNIQYF. Based on the CDR3 plus reference TRBV29-1 and TRBJ2-4, the full variable domain is SAVISQKPSRDICQRGTSLTIQCQVDSQVTMMFWYRQQPGQSLTLIATANQGSEATYESGFVIDKFPISRPNLTFSTLTVSNMSPEDSSIYLCSVRPAPSSGGPKNIQYFGAGTRLSVL.

This clonotype has only a few counts. This chain connects TRBV7-2 to TRBJ2-1; D ambiguous. The CDR3 covers 12 residues. Germline V gene lookup returns CDR1 SGHTA and CDR2 FQGNSA. V was trimmed by 2 bases and J by 12 bases, leaving 11 bases between them. The CDR3, as DNA: TGTGCCAGCAGCTTAATGGATCGAAGGCAGTTCTTC. Translated, it gives CASSLMDRRQFF.

This clonotype was found a few times. V usage is TRBV7-8 and J usage is TRBJ2-3, with D perhaps matching TRBD2 (6 bases). The germline gives CDR1 SGHVS, CDR2 FQNEAQ. V was clipped by 5 bases and J by 3 bases, with 15 bases between them. This CDR3 is 15 amino acids long. CDR3 sequence (DNA): TGTGCCAGCAGCAACCGGGAGCCAGTAACAGATACGCAGTATTTT. It encodes CASSNREPVTDTQYF.

In its sample, this clonotype was seen a few times. The chain recombines TRBV12-3 or TRBV12-4 with TRBJ2-1, with TRBD2 matching over 8 bases. The V and J ends lost 5 bases and 2 bases, in that order; junction bases with no gene match: 2. The CDR3 contains 14 residues. The CDR3 sequence is CASSTSGPYNEQFF. The CDR3 DNA follows: TGTGCCAGCAGTACTAGCGGCCCCTACAATGAGCAGTTCTTC.

The table lists this clonotype with a few counts. The rearrangement uses TRBV12-5 and TRBJ2-7; TRBD1 might be the D (5 bases). Trimming took 0 bases from V and 7 from J, leaving 16 bases between them. The CDR3 sequence is 15 residues long. The germline V gene encodes CDR1 LGHNT and CDR2 FRNRAP. CDR3 loop: CASGLVRRRVREQYF. CDR3 sequence (DNA): TGTGCTAGTGGTTTGGTACGACGCAGGGTTAGGGAGCAGTACTTC.

In this sample, this clonotype turned up once. In DNA form, the CDR3 reads TGCGCCAGCAGCGCTTTGACCGCGGGGGACACTGAAGCTTTCTTT. This sequence encodes CASSALTAGDTEAFF. The chain employs TRBV5-1 and TRBJ1-1; D might be TRBD1 (5 bases). Deletions cut 4 bases from V and 3 bases from J, with 16 bases between. The germline V gene has CDR1 SGHRS and CDR2 YFSETQ. The length of the CDR3 is 15 residues. The variable domain in full, completed from reference TRBV5-1 and TRBJ1-1, reads KAGVTQTPRYLIKTRGQQVTLSCSPISGHRSVSWYQQTPGQGLQFLFEYFSETQRNKGNFPGRFSGRQFSNSRSEMNVSTLELGDSALYLCASSALTAGDTEAFFGQGTRLTVV.

The chain combines TRBV18 with TRBJ2-2; 8 nucleotides align to TRBD1. CDR1 KGHSH and CDR2 LQKENI come from the germline V gene. Trimming at V came to 5 bases and at J to 6 bases, leaving 2 bases not matched to a gene. The CDR3 spans 13 residues. The DNA of the CDR3 is TGTGCCAGCTCAGGGGACAGGTCCGGGGAGCTGTTTTTT. Translation: CASSGDRSGELFF.

The V and J genes are TRBV29-1 and TRBJ1-3, with D hard to call. This CDR3 is 15 amino acids long. The V end lost 7 bases, the J end lost 0 bases, and 16 bases lay between the germline ends. Per germline, CDR1 SQVTM and CDR2 ANQGSEA. The CDR3 spells CSGSPSTGSGNTIYF. CDR3 bases: TGCAGCGGTAGTCCTTCAACGGGCTCTGGAAACACCATATATTTT.

A few counts support this clonotype. The chain joins TRBV12-3 or TRBV12-4 to TRBJ2-5; weak D call: TRBD2 (6 bases). V was cut by 3 bases and J by 5 bases, with 13 bases left in between. This CDR3 is built from 14 residues. The CDR3, as DNA: TGTGCCAGCAGTTTCCAAGGCGGGACTGAGACCCAGTACTTC. Encoded protein: CASSFQGGTETQYF.

This clonotype was counted only a few times. This chain connects TRBV18 to TRBJ2-7; 7 bases map to TRBD2. V lost 2 bases and J lost 4; bases outside the gene matches: 5. CDR1 KGHSH and CDR2 LQKENI come from the germline V gene. CDR3 length equals 14 residues. The CDR3 is CASSPSAGTYEQYF. The DNA of the CDR3 is TGTGCCAGCTCACCATCAGCGGGAACGTACGAGCAGTACTTC.